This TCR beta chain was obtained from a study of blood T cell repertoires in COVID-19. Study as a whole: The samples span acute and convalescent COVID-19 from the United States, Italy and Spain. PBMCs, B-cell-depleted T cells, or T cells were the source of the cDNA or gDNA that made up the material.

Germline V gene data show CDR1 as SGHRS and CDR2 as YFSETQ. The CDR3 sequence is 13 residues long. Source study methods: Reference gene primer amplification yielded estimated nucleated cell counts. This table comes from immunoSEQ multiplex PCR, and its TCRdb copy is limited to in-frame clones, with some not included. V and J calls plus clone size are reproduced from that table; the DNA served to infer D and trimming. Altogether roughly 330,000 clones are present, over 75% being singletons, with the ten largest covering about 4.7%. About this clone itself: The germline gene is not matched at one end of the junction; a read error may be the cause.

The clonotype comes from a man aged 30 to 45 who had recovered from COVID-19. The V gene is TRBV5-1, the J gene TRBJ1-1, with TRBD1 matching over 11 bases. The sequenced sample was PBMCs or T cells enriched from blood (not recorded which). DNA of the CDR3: TGCGCCAGCAGCTATGGGGTGGGGACAGGGGGTTTGTTT. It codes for CASSYGVGTGGLF.